This is a list of T cell receptor beta chains from one sample in a study of beta chain features in type 1 diabetes. Some clones are missing from TCRdb's copy, which holds only in-frame ones; the method was immunoSEQ multiplex PCR. The table has hundreds of thousands of clones, 15% to 18% seen once. Material for sequencing was naive CD4+ T cells from blood. These receptors originate from a man between 18 and 29 years old in good health. CDR3s include the opening cysteine and the closing phenylalanine or tryptophan. The order of the fields is CDR3 length, clone size, J gene, V gene, D gene, CDR3 DNA, CDR3 protein. D genes are given only for firm matches. Some rows have no size entry. The others give once, few or many, or a class for an expanded clone.

13	few	TRBJ1-6	TRBV6-5	-	TGTGCCACTCTGGGTGAGGGAGGTTCACCCCTCCACTTT	CATLGEGGSPLHF
14	few	TRBJ1-2	TRBV28	TRBD1	TGTGCCAGCAGTTCAGGGACAGCTAACTATGGCTACACCTTC	CASSSGTANYGYTF
17	-	TRBJ2-1	TRBV7-2	TRBD2	TGTGCCAGCAGCTTAGCTGGGACTAGCCCGGGGTACAATGAGCAGTTCTTC	CASSLAGTSPGYNEQFF
15	few	TRBJ1-1	TRBV4-2	-	TGTGCCAGCAGCCAAGATCAGGTTTTGAACACTGAAGCTTTCTTT	CASSQDQVLNTEAFF
14	-	TRBJ2-3	TRBV7-9	-	TGTGCCAGCGGAAAGGACGGATCCACAGATACGCAGTATTTT	CASGKDGSTDTQYF
17	-	TRBJ2-6	TRBV18	-	TGTGCCAGCTCACCACGGGTGTCGAGGCAAGGGGCCAACGTCCTGACTTTC	CASSPRVSRQGANVLTF
14	-	TRBJ2-7	TRBV7-9	-	TGTGCCAGCAGCCCACAACGGAACTCCTACGAGCAGTACTTC	CASSPQRNSYEQYF
15	few	TRBJ1-1	TRBV9	-	TGTGCCAGCAGCGTAGGGCACAGTTCGAACACTGAAGCTTTCTTT	CASSVGHSSNTEAFF
13	few	TRBJ1-5	TRBV10-3	-	TGTGCCATCAGTAGGACAGCTGGTCAGCCCCAGCATTTT	CAISRTAGQPQHF
15	few	TRBJ2-7	TRBV10-3	TRBD2	TGTGCCAGTAGAGACCCGGGACTAGCGGGATTCGAGCAGTACTTC	CASRDPGLAGFEQYF
13	-	TRBJ2-5	TRBV29-1	TRBD1	TGCAGCGGCCAGGGACAGCTTATGGAGACCCAGTACTTC	CSGQGQLMETQYF
15	few	TRBJ1-5	TRBV5-6	TRBD1	TGTGCCAGCAGCTCCGGACAGGGGGTCAATCAGCCCCAGCATTTT	CASSSGQGVNQPQHF
14	-	TRBJ1-1	TRBV2	-	TGTGCCAGCAGTGTATCACAGTTGAACACTGAAGCTTTCTTT	CASSVSQLNTEAFF
15	-	TRBJ2-5	TRBV7-2	TRBD2	TGTGCCAGCAGCCTCGGACTAGTGTACGGAGAGACCCAATACTTC	CASSLGLVYGETQYF
16	-	TRBJ1-2	TRBV13	-	TGTGCCAGCAGCCATACATGGGGCGGCTCCCTTTATGGCTACACCTTC	CASSHTWGGSLYGYTF
14	many	TRBJ2-6	TRBV7-2	-	TGTGCCAGCAGCCCGGTGGAAGGGGCCAACGTCCTGACTTTC	CASSPVEGANVLTF
14	few	TRBJ1-2	TRBV7-9	-	TGTGCCAGCAGCTTAGGGTGGCGTAACTATGGCTACACCTTC	CASSLGWRNYGYTF
13	few	TRBJ2-1	TRBV7-3	-	TGTGCCAGCAGCCGGGACGGACGCAATGAGCAGTTCTTC	CASSRDGRNEQFF
14	-	TRBJ2-3	TRBV5-6	-	TGTGCCAGCAGCTTGGTCTGGGGCACAGATACGCAGTATTTT	CASSLVWGTDTQYF
14	-	TRBJ1-4	TRBV5-4	-	TGTGCCAGCAGCTGGGACGGGAAATCAGAAAAACTGTTTTTT	CASSWDGKSEKLFF
11	-	TRBJ2-3	TRBV28	-	TGTGCCAGCAGCCAACCCCGAACGCAGTATTTT	CASSQPRTQYF
11	-	TRBJ1-2	TRBV20-1	-	TGCAGTGGAGGGCAGAACTATGGCTACACCTTC	CSGGQNYGYTF
19	few	TRBJ2-1	TRBV4-3	TRBD2	TGCGCCAGCAGCCGAGCCGGGACTAGCGGGAGCGGGTCCTACAATGAGCAGTTCTTC	CASSRAGTSGSGSYNEQFF
13	-	TRBJ1-2	TRBV9	-	TGTGCCAGCACACCCAGACAGCCTTCTAAGTTCACCTTC	CASTPRQPSKFTF
14	few	TRBJ2-3	TRBV6-1	TRBD1	TGTGCCAGCAGTGGGACAGGGAACACAGATACGCAGTATTTT	CASSGTGNTDTQYF
13	-	TRBJ2-7	TRBV29-1	-	TGCAGCGTTAAAGATCCCAGGATCTACGAGCAGTACTTC	CSVKDPRIYEQYF
16	-	TRBJ2-7	TRBV28	-	TGTGCCAGCAGACATCCCCCGGGGCAGAAGTCCTACGAGCAGTACTTC	CASRHPPGQKSYEQYF
14	few	TRBJ1-2	TRBV4-3	-	TGCGCCAGCAGCCAAGTTTCGGTTAACTATGGCTACACCTTC	CASSQVSVNYGYTF
14	few	TRBJ2-5	TRBV14	-	TGTGCCAGCAGCCAAGATCGGCAAGTAGAGACCCAGTACTTC	CASSQDRQVETQYF
11	few	TRBJ1-2	TRBV20-1	-	TGCAGTGCTAGACAGCCATACGGCTACACCTTC	CSARQPYGYTF